This paragraph reports one T cell receptor beta chain. The CDR3 totals 16 residues. Per the germline V gene, CDR1 is MDHEN and CDR2 is SYDVKM. The ends lost 1 base at V and 5 bases at J; junction bases unmatched: 5. This sample was included in a study of blood T cell repertoires in COVID-19. The wider study: Donors in the United States, Italy and Spain gave samples during acute or convalescent COVID-19. T cells, B-cell-depleted T cells, or PBMCs supplied cDNA or gDNA.

Authors' data handling: Nucleated cell counts were estimated from reference gene primer amplification. Generated by immunoSEQ multiplex PCR, the TCRdb table keeps only in-frame clones and is missing some. The V and J calls and clone size are taken from that table; D and trimming were inferred from the DNA. The table includes nearly 45,000 clones, about 86% detected once. This sequence was found in a human donor in a cohort sampled during active COVID-19. The chain joins TRBV28 to TRBJ2-3; 11 bases are a match to TRBD2. Input material: peripheral blood. CDR3 region: CASSLYTSGGGDTQYF. The CDR3 DNA follows: TGTGCCAGCAGTTTATACACTAGCGGGGGTGGAGATACGCAGTATTTT.